A single sample gave rise to the 26 T cell receptor beta chains below, sequenced in a study of T cell responses to AZD1222 COVID-19 vaccine (TCRdb year 2021). Taken with the paper, the label for time point translates to: baseline before first vaccination. This specimen's treatment or condition label, interpreted: meningococcal conjugate vaccine given as trial control. Library generation was performed with the immunoSEQ multiplex PCR assay. TCRdb re-hosts the immuneACCESS table, in-frame sequences only. Its copies lack some clones; in the studies checked, an unresolved V gene accounts for under half of them, and the cause for the rest is not known. In this sample the table shows roughly 79,000 clones, about 90% of which occur a single time. The ten largest account for 6% to 8.5% of the sample. Sample: peripheral blood, taken on day 0 of MenACWY control vaccination. The receptor set was obtained from an adult in good health.

DNA of the CDR3: TGTGCCAGCAGCGCAGGGGGCTCTCAGGAGACCCAGTACTTC. The encoded protein is CASSAGGSQETQYF. The rearrangement joins TRBV28 to TRBJ2-5, with TRBD1 matching 8 bases. Unmatched junction bases numbered 8, after V lost 6 bases and J lost 5 bases. Germline CDR1 and CDR2: MDHEN and SYDVKM. This CDR3 has 14 residues.

The chain uses TRBV30 and TRBJ2-2; possibly TRBD2 for D (5 bases). Germline loops: CDR1 GTSNPN, CDR2 SVGIG (reference sequence). Trimming removed 1 base at V and 4 bases at J, with 13 bases between. There are 15 residues in the CDR3. The CDR3 region has the DNA TGTGCCTGGAGTGGGAGGTCCCGAATCACCGGGGAGCTGTTTTTT. This sequence encodes CAWSGRSRITGELFF. The full variable domain, rest sourced from reference TRBV30 and TRBJ2-2, is SQTIHQWPATLVQPVGSPLSLECTVEGTSNPNLYWYRQAAGRGLQLLFYSVGIGQISSEVPQNLSASRPQDRQFILSSKKLLLSDSGFYLCAWSGRSRITGELFFGEGSRLTVL.

V usage is TRBV5-6 and J usage is TRBJ1-5; TRBD1 agrees at 10 bases. Trimming removed 3 bases from V and 5 bases from J; junction bases left unmatched: 2. This CDR3 has 14 amino acids. Germline values: CDR1 SGHDT, CDR2 YYEEEE. CDR3 bases: TGTGCCAGCAGCTCGGACAGGGGGGATCAGCCCCAGCATTTT. It specifies CASSSDRGDQPQHF.

This CDR3 is CASSTGTGLAQPQHF. The CDR3 DNA follows: TGTGCCAGTAGTACCGGGACAGGCCTCGCTCAGCCCCAGCATTTT. J is TRBJ1-5 and V is TRBV19; TRBD1 agrees at 8 bases. This CDR3 is built from 15 residues. Germline trimming cut 4 bases from V and 6 bases from J; bases unmatched to any gene: 8. From germline, CDR1 is LNHDA and CDR2 SQIVND (reference sequence). The full variable domain, in which reference TRBV19 and TRBJ1-5 provide the parts outside the CDR3, is DGGITQSPKYLFRKEGQNVTLSCEQNLNHDAMYWYRQDPGQGLRLIYYSQIVNDFQKGDIAEGYSVSREKKESFPLTVTSAQKNPTAFYLCASSTGTGLAQPQHFGDGTRLSIL.

The J gene is TRBJ1-4, the V gene TRBV25-1; D is perhaps TRBD1 (6 bases). The CDR3 is 12 residues long. Germline-derived CDR1 and CDR2 are MGHDK and SYGVNS. The ends were cut back, 6 bases at V and 11 bases at J, with 13 bases in the middle. The CDR3 reads CASRDGGGKLFF. As DNA, the CDR3 is TGTGCCAGCAGAGATGGGGGCGGGAAACTGTTTTTT.

This clone was counted a few times. For the CDR3, the DNA is TGTGCCAGCAGTGACCCACAGGGCGGCTACAATGAGCAGTTCTTC. Protein product: CASSDPQGGYNEQFF. The V gene is TRBV2, the J gene TRBJ2-1; D possibly corresponds to TRBD1 (6 bases). Trimming shortened V by 3 bases and J by 3 bases, and 12 bases separated the two germline ends. Per the germline V gene, CDR1 is SNHLY and CDR2 is FYNNEI. This CDR3 has 15 residues.

The rearrangement links TRBV28 to TRBJ2-2; D perhaps matches TRBD2 (6 bases). The germline V and J ends were trimmed by 2 bases and 9 bases, with 7 bases remaining between them. Germline V CDR1 and CDR2: MDHEN, SYDVKM. The CDR3 extends over 12 amino acids. The CDR3 sequence: CASSLRERELFF. In DNA form, the CDR3 reads TGTGCCAGCAGTTTACGGGAGCGGGAGCTGTTTTTT.

This chain joins TRBV28 and TRBJ2-7, with D tentatively TRBD1 (6 bases). The germline V gene encodes CDR1 MDHEN and CDR2 SYDVKM. The CDR3 totals 17 residues. Between the trimmed V and J ends, which lost 4 bases and 0 bases, there was a span of 19 bases. The CDR3 DNA reads TGTGCCAGCAGTTCAGCCTCCCCGACAGGCAGCTCCTACGAGCAGTACTTC. Protein sequence: CASSSASPTGSSYEQYF.

The sample holds one count of this clone. The DNA of the CDR3 is TGTGCCAGTAGTCGAAGTCGGACAGGGGTGTCCTACAATGAGCAGTTCTTC. It encodes CASSRSRTGVSYNEQFF. This chain links TRBV19 with TRBJ2-1; 9 bases line up with TRBD1. J was trimmed by 1 base and V by 5 bases; bases with no gene match: 9. The CDR3 loop spans 17 amino acids. The germline CDR1 and CDR2 sequences are LNHDA and SQIVND (reference sequence). The full variable domain, in which reference TRBV19 and TRBJ2-1 provide the parts outside the CDR3, is DGGITQSPKYLFRKEGQNVTLSCEQNLNHDAMYWYRQDPGQGLRLIYYSQIVNDFQKGDIAEGYSVSREKKESFPLTVTSAQKNPTAFYLCASSRSRTGVSYNEQFFGPGTRLTVL.

This clone appeared once. The chain uses TRBV6-5 and TRBJ1-5, with D unclear. CDR1 and CDR2 (germline): MNHEY, SVGAGI. Trimming cost V 8 bases and J 1 base, with 15 bases left between them. The CDR3 is 15 amino acids. The CDR3 coding sequence is TGTGCCAGCCAGTTCAAATTTCGCAGCAATCAGCCCCAGCATTTT. Translated, it gives CASQFKFRSNQPQHF.

V is TRBV9 and J is TRBJ2-7; TRBD1 matches 10 bases. V lost 2 bases and J lost 2; bases outside the gene matches: 4. Germline V gene sequence: CDR1 SGDLS, CDR2 YYNGEE. The CDR3 is 15 residues long. The CDR3 DNA is TGTGCCAGCAGCGTTGGGACAGGGGACACCTACGAGCAGTACTTC. Translation gives CASSVGTGDTYEQYF.

This clone was seen once. The chain carries TRBV14 and TRBJ2-2; 10 nucleotides match TRBD2. Losses at the gene ends were 2 bases for V and 0 bases for J; bases not matched to a gene: 9. CDR3 length equals 19 residues. Germline V gene lookup returns CDR1 SGHDN and CDR2 FVKESK. The CDR3 DNA is TGTGCCAGCAGCCAAATCAGTCCCGGGACTAGCGCGAACACCGGGGAGCTGTTTTTT. The encoded protein is CASSQISPGTSANTGELFF.

Here the CDR3 reads CASSFYGTDTDTQYF. Here the CDR3 DNA reads TGCGCCAGCAGCTTCTACGGGACCGACACAGATACGCAGTATTTT. V gene TRBV5-1 combines with J gene TRBJ2-3; D may match TRBD1 or TRBD2 (5 bases each). The germline V gene has CDR1 SGHRS and CDR2 YFSETQ. The CDR3 is 15 amino acids. The ends were cut back, 2 bases at V and 2 bases at J, with 12 bases in the middle.

J is TRBJ2-1 and V is TRBV7-2, with D possibly being TRBD2 (6 bases). The CDR3 covers 13 residues. Trimming took off 5 bases at V and 8 bases at J, with 13 bases between the two ends. Looked up from germline, CDR1 is SGHTA and CDR2 is FQGNSA. CDR3 in DNA: TGTGCCAGCAGCGCCCGGAGGGCCGATGAGCAGTTCTTC. This gives the protein CASSARRADEQFF.

The rearrangement uses TRBV6-6 and TRBJ1-2, with 8 positions matching TRBD1. Germline CDR1 and CDR2: MNHNY and SVGAGI (reference sequence). J gave up 2 bases and V 2 bases, and 4 bases lay outside the gene matches. The CDR3 length is 15 residues. Written as DNA, the CDR3 is TGTGCCAGCAGTTACGGAGACAGGGGAAACTATGGCTACACCTTC. Amino acids: CASSYGDRGNYGYTF.

The chain joins TRBV24-1 to TRBJ2-1; 7 bases line up with TRBD1. This CDR3 has 17 amino acids. Germline CDR1 reads KGHDR; CDR2 reads SFDVKD. The trim removed 0 bases at V and 3 bases at J, leaving 7 bases unmatched. This CDR3 is CATSDLPGTENYNEQFF. DNA for the CDR3: TGTGCCACCAGTGATTTGCCCGGGACAGAAAACTACAATGAGCAGTTCTTC.

The gene calls are TRBV23-1 and TRBJ2-7; TRBD1 is a possible D gene (6 bases). TRBV23-1 is an open reading frame whose function is uncertain. Trimming shortened V by 2 bases and J by 2 bases, and 16 bases separated the two germline ends. This CDR3 contains 16 residues. CDR3 in DNA: TGCGCCAGCAGTCAAGCGGTAAACAGGGATACCTACGAGCAGTACTTC. Translating gives CASSQAVNRDTYEQYF.

This chain connects TRBV28 to TRBJ1-5, with D maybe TRBD1 (6 bases). Trimming took off 6 bases at V and 8 bases at J, with 17 bases between the two ends. CDR3 length: 14 residues. The germline V gene has CDR1 MDHEN and CDR2 SYDVKM. CDR3: CASSPGQSTEPQHF. The DNA of the CDR3 is TGTGCCAGCAGCCCGGGACAATCTACTGAGCCCCAGCATTTT.

The chain links TRBV6-1 to TRBJ1-1; the D is unclear. The CDR3 is 14 residues long. Trimming removed 2 bases from V and 2 bases from J, with 9 bases in between. CDR1 and CDR2 (germline): MNHNS, SASEGT. CDR3 in amino acids: CASSERWGNTEAFF. CDR3 bases: TGTGCCAGCAGTGAACGCTGGGGTAACACTGAAGCTTTCTTT.

For the CDR3, the DNA is TGTGCCAGCAGTTTAGCGGGGAACCGACAGCCCCAGCATTTT. This sequence encodes CASSLAGNRQPQHF. The V gene is TRBV6-5, the J gene TRBJ1-5; D ambiguous. CDR1 is MNHEY and CDR2 is SVGAGI in the germline V gene. This CDR3 is 14 amino acids long. The V end lost 4 bases, the J end lost 7 bases, and 14 bases lay between the germline ends.

This clone was detected only once. The chain recombines TRBV15 with TRBJ2-7; the match to TRBD1 covers 7 bases. The junction had 7 bases not matched to a gene; V was cut back by 0 bases and J by 2 bases. There are 16 residues in the CDR3. CDR1 is LNHNV, CDR2 YYDKDF, per germline (reference sequence). Here the CDR3 DNA reads TGTGCCACCAGCAGAGATCGTACAGGGGCGACCTACGAGCAGTACTTC. It translates to CATSRDRTGATYEQYF.

The V call is TRBV30, the J call TRBJ2-7; 8 bases fit TRBD1. V gave up 0 bases and J gave up 6 bases; unmatched junction bases: 7. Germline V gene sequence: CDR1 GTSNPN, CDR2 SVGIG (reference sequence). The CDR3 extends over 14 amino acids. CDR3 nucleotide sequence: TGTGCCTGGAGTGTCACGGACAGGGAAGGCGAGCAGTACTTC. Protein product: CAWSVTDREGEQYF.

The V gene is TRBV3-1 (or the pseudogene TRBV3-2), the J gene TRBJ1-1; D ambiguous. This CDR3 region has 13 residues. The V gene's germline CDR1 is LGHDT and CDR2 YNNKEL (reference sequence). V was cut by 1 base and J by 6 bases, with 9 bases left in between. CDR3 protein: CASSQGGSPEAFF. CDR3 nucleotides: TGTGCCAGCAGCCAAGGGGGTTCACCTGAAGCTTTCTTT.

The chain employs TRBV28 and TRBJ2-3; D is possibly TRBD2 (6 bases). CDR1 is MDHEN and CDR2 is SYDVKM in the germline V gene. This CDR3 region has 17 residues. Trimming stripped 3 bases from V and 3 bases from J, with 19 bases between. CDR3 sequence reads: CASSFAVSGAGTDTQYF. The CDR3 region has the DNA TGTGCCAGCAGTTTTGCGGTTAGCGGCGCAGGAACAGATACGCAGTATTTT.

This clone came up once. The chain links TRBV7-9 to TRBJ1-4; 7 bases align to TRBD1. This CDR3 has 13 amino acids. V was pared by 8 bases and J by 3 bases, with 3 bases of the junction left unmatched. Germline V gene lookup returns CDR1 SEHNR and CDR2 FQNEAQ (reference sequence). CDR3 nucleotide sequence: TGTGCCAGCTCCAGGGGGTCTAATGAAAAACTGTTTTTT. Amino acid sequence: CASSRGSNEKLFF.

This chain joins TRBV19 and TRBJ2-3; 9 nucleotides align to TRBD2. The junction had 4 bases not matched to a gene; V was cut back by 1 base and J by 2 bases. CDR3 length equals 16 residues. Germline CDR1 LNHDA, CDR2 SQIVND (reference sequence). This chain's CDR3 is CASSIGLAGFTDTQYF. CDR3 in DNA: TGTGCCAGTAGTATAGGGCTAGCGGGGTTCACAGATACGCAGTATTTT. The full variable domain, in which reference TRBV19 and TRBJ2-3 provide the parts outside the CDR3, is DGGITQSPKYLFRKEGQNVTLSCEQNLNHDAMYWYRQDPGQGLRLIYYSQIVNDFQKGDIAEGYSVSREKKESFPLTVTSAQKNPTAFYLCASSIGLAGFTDTQYFGPGTRLTVL.